The source of this T cell receptor (beta chain) is a study of blood T cells in healthy people across ages. A second PCR of about 6 to 11 cycles used a sample-barcoded 5' primer and a J-beta primer mix. Every molecule of cDNA carried a tag from a template-switch adaptor with 12 random nucleotides. Every sample returned 2.5 million or more CDR3-containing paired-end reads. TCRdb processed the 5' RACE reads anew with MiXCR; each CDR3 protein has one entry. The repertoire holds fewer than 900,000 distinct CDR3 sequences, with roughly 44% as singletons. In its sample, this clonotype was seen a few times. This CDR3 contains 12 residues. Trimming pared 4 bases from V and 4 bases from J, leaving 6 bases between. CDR1 is KGHDR, CDR2 SFDVKD, per germline.

Sequenced material: blood. This rearrangement joins TRBV24-1 to TRBJ2-5; D remains ambiguous. This TCR was sampled from an older woman in good health. The CDR3 region is CATSEGIETQYF. The DNA of the CDR3 is TGTGCCACCAGTGAAGGTATAGAGACCCAGTACTTC.